This T cell receptor (beta chain) was retrieved from a study of blood T cells in healthy people across ages. The study drew donors from healthy Caucasian individuals in Russia aged roughly 6 to 100. Total RNA amounts of at least 6 micrograms were extracted per sample. This clonotype was picked up a small number of times. With 6 bases removed from V and 3 bases from J, the gap between germline ends came to 15 bases. Germline CDR1 DFQATT, CDR2 SNEGSKA (reference sequence). The CDR3 loop spans 13 amino acids. Through a sample-barcoded 5' primer and a J-beta primer mix, a second PCR was run for roughly 7 to 12 cycles. TCRdb reprocessed the 5' RACE reads via MiXCR and lists one record per CDR3 protein. The repertoire holds more than 1.4 million distinct CDR3 sequences, with around 42% as singletons.

Sequenced sample: blood. The origin of this receptor is a woman under 30 in good health. The V and J genes are TRBV20-1 and TRBJ2-7; possibly TRBD2 for D (6 bases). CDR3 nucleotide sequence: TGCAGTGCCCGGGACTCTCAAAACTACGAGCAGTACTTC. Its protein product is CSARDSQNYEQYF.